The 11 T cell receptor beta chains listed next were all sequenced from one sample in a study of CD8 T cells in Susac syndrome. The authors reverse transcribed roughly 0.45 to 1 ug RNA with random hexamers. Each CDR3 protein is one row after TCRdb ran MiXCR on the immunoSEQ multiplex PCR reads. Of about 430,000 distinct CDR3 sequences in the sample, approximately 89% were seen once. Sequencing was performed on CD8+ T cells from PBMCs. The receptors stem from a human donor with multiple sclerosis.

The chain links TRBV12-5 to TRBJ2-1, with D possibly matching TRBD2 (5 bases). Germline V gene lookup returns CDR1 LGHNT and CDR2 FRNRAP. The V and J ends lost 1 base and 9 bases respectively, with 10 bases between them. This CDR3 spans 13 amino acids. The CDR3 DNA follows: TGTGCTAGTGGTTTGGCTCTAGCTGCTGAGCAGTTCTTC. Its translation: CASGLALAAEQFF.

This clonotype was counted between two and nine times. The chain employs TRBV3-1 and TRBJ1-1, with D unclear. Trimming took 2 bases from V and 1 from J, leaving 5 bases between them. Germline assignment: CDR1 LGHDT and CDR2 YNNKEL (reference sequence). CDR3 length: 13 residues. The CDR3 here is CASSQSPNTEAFF. The CDR3 DNA reads TGTGCCAGCAGCCAATCCCCGAACACTGAAGCTTTCTTT.

This chain uses TRBV6-5 with TRBJ2-3; no clear D. CDR1 MNHEY and CDR2 SVGAGI come from the germline V gene. This CDR3 spans 14 amino acids. V was pared by 1 base and J by 1 base, with 6 bases between. DNA for the CDR3: TGTGCCAGCAGTTACTTGATGGGCACAGATACGCAGTATTTT. Translating gives CASSYLMGTDTQYF.

This chain joins TRBV29-1 and TRBJ2-7; tentatively, D is TRBD2 (6 bases). V was pared by 7 bases and J by 3 bases, with 13 bases between. The germline CDR1 and CDR2 sequences are SQVTM and ANQGSEA. The CDR3 covers 12 residues. DNA of the CDR3: TGCAGCGCTGCCTCTAGCGACTACGAGCAGTACTTC. Protein: CSAASSDYEQYF.

In the case of this clonotype: The junction departs from the called germline gene at one end, perhaps through a read error. The CDR3 nucleotides read TGTGCCAGCGCCCCCCGGGGGAGCAACACTGAAGATTTCTTT. As protein: CASAPRGSNTEDFF. The chain recombines TRBV27 with TRBJ1-1; tentatively, D is TRBD1 (5 bases). There are 14 residues in the CDR3. Germline lookup yields CDR1 MNHEY and CDR2 SMNVEV (reference sequence).

The chain links TRBV10-3 to TRBJ2-1; D might be TRBD2 (5 bases). Per the germline V gene, CDR1 is ENHRY and CDR2 is SYGVKD. The V end lost 7 bases, the J end lost 0 bases, and 10 bases lay between the germline ends. The CDR3 spans 14 residues. The CDR3 DNA is TGTGCCATCACCCCGGCGGGCTCCTACAATGAGCAGTTCTTC. Amino acids: CAITPAGSYNEQFF.

This clonotype occurred a few times. The V gene is TRBV27, the J gene TRBJ2-2; 8 nucleotides line up with TRBD1. V lost 4 bases, J lost 1 base, and 2 bases stayed unmatched. This CDR3 is 15 amino acids long. In germline, CDR1 is MNHEY, CDR2 SMNVEV (reference sequence). CDR3 nucleotides: TGTGCCAGCAGTTCCGGGACAGGGAACACCGGGGAGCTGTTTTTT. This gives the protein CASSSGTGNTGELFF.

The rearrangement links TRBV7-9 to TRBJ2-3, with D perhaps given as TRBD1 or TRBD2 (5 bases each). Trimming stripped 3 bases from V and 1 base from J, with 14 bases between. The CDR3 loop spans 16 amino acids. Germline V gene data show CDR1 as SEHNR and CDR2 as FQNEAQ (reference sequence). The CDR3 DNA follows: TGTGCCAGCAGCTTGGGTAGGGACGGACGCACAGATACGCAGTATTTT. Its protein product is CASSLGRDGRTDTQYF.

This clonotype has just a few counts. The rearrangement links TRBV3-1 to TRBJ2-6; 7 bases line up with TRBD1. There are 19 residues in the CDR3. CDR1 LGHDT and CDR2 YNNKEL come from the germline V gene (reference sequence). J lost 7 bases, V lost 4 bases, and 19 bases had no gene match. CDR3 amino acids: CASSPLMTGRELGANVLTF. The CDR3 DNA is TGTGCCAGCAGCCCTTTGATGACAGGGCGAGAATTAGGAGCCAACGTCCTGACTTTC.

The CDR3 coding sequence is TGTGCCAGCAGTGAATGGCAGGGGGGCAACTATGGCTACACCTTC. Protein: CASSEWQGGNYGYTF. The chain uses TRBV2 and TRBJ1-2, with 7 bases aligning to TRBD1. The CDR3 spans 15 residues. V lost 2 bases to trimming and J lost 2 bases; unmatched junction nucleotides: 5. The germline CDR1 and CDR2 sequences are SNHLY and FYNNEI.

The rearrangement joins TRBV6-5 to TRBJ1-2; D ambiguous. Trimming removed 2 bases from V and 5 bases from J, with 9 bases in between. The CDR3 sequence is 13 residues long. Germline V CDR1 and CDR2: MNHEY, SVGAGI. CDR3 in DNA: TGTGCCAGCAGTTACGGTGGGCGGTATGGCTACACCTTC. It yields the protein CASSYGGRYGYTF.